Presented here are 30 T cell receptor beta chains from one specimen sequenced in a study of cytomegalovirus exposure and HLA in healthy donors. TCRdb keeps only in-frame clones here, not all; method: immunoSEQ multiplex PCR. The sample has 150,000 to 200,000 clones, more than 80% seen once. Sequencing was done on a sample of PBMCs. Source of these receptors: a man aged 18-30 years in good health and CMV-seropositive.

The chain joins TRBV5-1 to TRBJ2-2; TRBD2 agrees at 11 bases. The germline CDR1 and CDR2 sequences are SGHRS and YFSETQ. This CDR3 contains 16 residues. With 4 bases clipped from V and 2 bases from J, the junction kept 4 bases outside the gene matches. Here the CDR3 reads CASSRGLADNTGELFF. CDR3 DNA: TGCGCCAGCAGCCGGGGACTAGCGGATAACACCGGGGAGCTGTTTTTT.

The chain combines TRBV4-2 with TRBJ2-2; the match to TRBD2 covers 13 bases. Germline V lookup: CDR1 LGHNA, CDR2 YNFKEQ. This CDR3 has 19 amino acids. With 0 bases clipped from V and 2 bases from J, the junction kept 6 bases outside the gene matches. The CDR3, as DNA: TGTGCCAGCAGCCAAGATCAGGGACTAGCGGGGACTAACACCGGGGAGCTGTTTTTT. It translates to CASSQDQGLAGTNTGELFF.

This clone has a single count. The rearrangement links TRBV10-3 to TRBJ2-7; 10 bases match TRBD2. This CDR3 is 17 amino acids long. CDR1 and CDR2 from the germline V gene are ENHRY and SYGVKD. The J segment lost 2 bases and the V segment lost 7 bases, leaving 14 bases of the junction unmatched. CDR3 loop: CAINQAASGRGAYEQYF. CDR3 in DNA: TGTGCCATCAACCAGGCGGCTAGCGGGAGAGGGGCCTACGAGCAGTACTTC.

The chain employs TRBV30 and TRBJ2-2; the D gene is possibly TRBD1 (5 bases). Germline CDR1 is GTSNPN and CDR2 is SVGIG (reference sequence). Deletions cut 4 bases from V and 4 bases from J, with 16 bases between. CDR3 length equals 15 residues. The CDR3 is CAWTRQPVVTGELFF. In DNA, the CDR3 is TGTGCCTGGACCCGACAGCCGGTGGTCACCGGGGAGCTGTTTTTT.

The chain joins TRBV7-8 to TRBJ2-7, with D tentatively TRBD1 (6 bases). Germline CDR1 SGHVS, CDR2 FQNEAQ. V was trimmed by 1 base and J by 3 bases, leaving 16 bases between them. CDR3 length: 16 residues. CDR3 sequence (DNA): TGTGCCAGCAGCTTAGGGGTACAGGGTTCAAGCTACGAGCAGTACTTC. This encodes CASSLGVQGSSYEQYF.

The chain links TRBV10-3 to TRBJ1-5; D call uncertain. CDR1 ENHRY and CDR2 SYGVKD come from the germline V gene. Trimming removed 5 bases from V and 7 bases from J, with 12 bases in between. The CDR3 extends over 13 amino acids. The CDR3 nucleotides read TGTGCCATCAGTAACGGGGATGGACAGCCCCAGCATTTT. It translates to CAISNGDGQPQHF.

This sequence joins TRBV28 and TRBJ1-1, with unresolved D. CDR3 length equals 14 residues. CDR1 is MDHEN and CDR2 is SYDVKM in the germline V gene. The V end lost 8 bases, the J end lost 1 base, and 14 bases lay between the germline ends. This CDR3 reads CASPKAGENTEAFF. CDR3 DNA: TGTGCCAGCCCAAAGGCCGGGGAGAACACTGAAGCTTTCTTT.

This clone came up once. CDR3: CATRGAGKNTEAFF. In nucleotides, the CDR3 is TGTGCCACCCGAGGAGCGGGCAAGAACACTGAAGCTTTCTTT. This chain connects TRBV15 to TRBJ1-1; D not certain. Germline loops: CDR1 LNHNV, CDR2 YYDKDF (reference sequence). This CDR3 contains 14 residues. Trimming took 8 bases from V and 1 from J, leaving 14 bases between them. The full variable domain, rest sourced from reference TRBV15 and TRBJ1-1, is DAMVIQNPRYQVTQFGKPVTLSCSQTLNHNVMYWYQQKSSQAPKLLFHYYDKDFNNEADTPDNFQSRRPNTSFCFLDIRSPGLGDTAMYLCATRGAGKNTEAFFGQGTRLTVV.

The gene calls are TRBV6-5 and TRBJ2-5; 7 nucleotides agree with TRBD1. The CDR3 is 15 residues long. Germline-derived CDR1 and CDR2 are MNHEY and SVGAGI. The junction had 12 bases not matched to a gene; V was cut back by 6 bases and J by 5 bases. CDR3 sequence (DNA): TGTGCCAGCAGCAACACAGGGGCTGGCGGGGAGACCCAGTACTTC. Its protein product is CASSNTGAGGETQYF.

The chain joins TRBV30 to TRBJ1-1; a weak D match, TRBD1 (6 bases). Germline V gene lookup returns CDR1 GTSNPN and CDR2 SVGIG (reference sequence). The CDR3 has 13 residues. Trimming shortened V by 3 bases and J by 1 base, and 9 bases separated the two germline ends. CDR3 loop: CAWRLDRNTEAFF. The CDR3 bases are TGTGCCTGGAGACTGGACAGGAACACTGAAGCTTTCTTT.

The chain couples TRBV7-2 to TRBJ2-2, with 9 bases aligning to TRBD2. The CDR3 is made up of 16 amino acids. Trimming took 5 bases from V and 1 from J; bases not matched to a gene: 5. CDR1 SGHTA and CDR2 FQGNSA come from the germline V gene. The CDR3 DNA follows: TGTGCCAGCAGCGTTAGCGGGAGAGGGAACACCGGGGAGCTGTTTTTT. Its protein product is CASSVSGRGNTGELFF.

CDR3 DNA sequence: TGTGCCAGCAGCTACCGGACTAGATCTCCCTCCGAGCAGTACTTC. Its protein product is CASSYRTRSPSEQYF. The rearrangement links TRBV7-2 to TRBJ2-7; 7 positions agree with TRBD2. V dropped 4 bases and J dropped 6; count of bases not matched to a gene: 12. The CDR3 is 15 amino acids. Germline V gene sequence: CDR1 SGHTA, CDR2 FQGNSA.

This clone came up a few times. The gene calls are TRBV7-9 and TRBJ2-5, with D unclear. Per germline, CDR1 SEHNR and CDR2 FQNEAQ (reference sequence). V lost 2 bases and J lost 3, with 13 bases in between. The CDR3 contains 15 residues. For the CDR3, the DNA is TGTGCCAGCAGCTTACCGGGTGATTCAAAAGAGACCCAGTACTTC. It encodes CASSLPGDSKETQYF.

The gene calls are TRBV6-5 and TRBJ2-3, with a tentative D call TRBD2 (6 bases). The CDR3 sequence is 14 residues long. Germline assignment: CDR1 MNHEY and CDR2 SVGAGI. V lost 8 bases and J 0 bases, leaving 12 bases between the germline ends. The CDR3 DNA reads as TGTGCCAGCGGCCGGGAGAGTAGCACAGATACGCAGTATTTT. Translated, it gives CASGRESSTDTQYF.

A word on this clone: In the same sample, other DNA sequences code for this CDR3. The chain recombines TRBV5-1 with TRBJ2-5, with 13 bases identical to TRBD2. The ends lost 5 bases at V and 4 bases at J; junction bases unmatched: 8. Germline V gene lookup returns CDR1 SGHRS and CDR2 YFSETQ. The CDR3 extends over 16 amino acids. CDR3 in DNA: TGCGCCAGCAGTCCTGGGACTAGCGGGATCGGAGAGACCCAGTACTTC. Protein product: CASSPGTSGIGETQYF.

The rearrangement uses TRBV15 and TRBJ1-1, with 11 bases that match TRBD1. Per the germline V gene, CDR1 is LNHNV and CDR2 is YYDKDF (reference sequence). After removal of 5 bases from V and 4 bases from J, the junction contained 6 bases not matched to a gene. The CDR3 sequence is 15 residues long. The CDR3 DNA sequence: TGTGCCACCAGCTTAGGACAGGGGGCTAGCACTGAAGCTTTCTTT. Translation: CATSLGQGASTEAFF.

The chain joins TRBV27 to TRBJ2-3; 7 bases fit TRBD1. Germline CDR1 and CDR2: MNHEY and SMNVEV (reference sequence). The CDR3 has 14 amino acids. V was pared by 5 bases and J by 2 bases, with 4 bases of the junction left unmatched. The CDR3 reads CASSRGQATDTQYF. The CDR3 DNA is TGTGCCAGCAGTCGAGGACAGGCCACAGATACGCAGTATTTT.

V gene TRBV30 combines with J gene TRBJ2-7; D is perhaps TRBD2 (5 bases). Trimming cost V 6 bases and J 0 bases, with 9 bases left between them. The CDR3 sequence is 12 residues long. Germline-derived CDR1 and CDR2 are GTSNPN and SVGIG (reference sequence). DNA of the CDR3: TGTGCCTGCGAAGGGAGCTCCTACGAGCAGTACTTC. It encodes CACEGSSYEQYF.

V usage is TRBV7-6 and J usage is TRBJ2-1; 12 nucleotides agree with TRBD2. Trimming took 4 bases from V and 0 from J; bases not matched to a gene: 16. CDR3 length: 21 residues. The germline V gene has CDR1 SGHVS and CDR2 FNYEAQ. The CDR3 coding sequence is TGTGCCAGCAGCTCCCGGGGAGGGACTAGCGGGCTTCAAAGCTCCTACAATGAGCAGTTCTTC. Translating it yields CASSSRGGTSGLQSSYNEQFF.

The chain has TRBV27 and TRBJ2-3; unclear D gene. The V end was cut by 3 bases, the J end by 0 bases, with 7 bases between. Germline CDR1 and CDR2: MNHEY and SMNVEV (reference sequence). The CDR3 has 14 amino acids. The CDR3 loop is CASSFSLSTDTQYF. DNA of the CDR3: TGTGCCAGCAGTTTCTCCCTCAGCACAGATACGCAGTATTTT.

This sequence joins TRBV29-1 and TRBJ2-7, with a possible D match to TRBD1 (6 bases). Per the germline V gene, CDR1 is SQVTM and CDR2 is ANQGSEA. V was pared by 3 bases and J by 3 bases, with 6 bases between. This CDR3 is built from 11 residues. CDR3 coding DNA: TGCAGCGTTGAGGACAGCTACGAGCAGTACTTC. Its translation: CSVEDSYEQYF.

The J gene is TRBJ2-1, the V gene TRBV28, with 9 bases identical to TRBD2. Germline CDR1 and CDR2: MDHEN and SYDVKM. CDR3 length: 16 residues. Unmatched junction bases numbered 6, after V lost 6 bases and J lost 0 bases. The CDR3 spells CASSPSGTSSYNEQFF. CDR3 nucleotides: TGTGCCAGCAGCCCTAGCGGGACCAGCTCCTACAATGAGCAGTTCTTC.

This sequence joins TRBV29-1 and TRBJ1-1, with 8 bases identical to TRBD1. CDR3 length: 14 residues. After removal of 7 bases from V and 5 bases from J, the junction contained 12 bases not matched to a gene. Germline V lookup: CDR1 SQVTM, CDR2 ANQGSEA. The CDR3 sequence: CSATQGGSGTEAFF. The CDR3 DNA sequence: TGCAGCGCAACACAGGGGGGATCAGGTACTGAAGCTTTCTTT.

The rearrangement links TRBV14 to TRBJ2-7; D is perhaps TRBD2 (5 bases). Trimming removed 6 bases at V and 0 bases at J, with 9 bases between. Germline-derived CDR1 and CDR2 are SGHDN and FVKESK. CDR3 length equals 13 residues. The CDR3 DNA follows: TGTGCCAGCAGTCGCGCGGGCTCCTACGAGCAGTACTTC. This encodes CASSRAGSYEQYF.

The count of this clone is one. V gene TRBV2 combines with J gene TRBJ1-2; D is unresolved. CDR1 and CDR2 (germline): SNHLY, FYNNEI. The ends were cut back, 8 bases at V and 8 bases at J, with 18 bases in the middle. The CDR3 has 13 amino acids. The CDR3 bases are TGTGCCAGCCGCGGGTCCTTTCTCGACGGCTACACCTTC. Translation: CASRGSFLDGYTF.

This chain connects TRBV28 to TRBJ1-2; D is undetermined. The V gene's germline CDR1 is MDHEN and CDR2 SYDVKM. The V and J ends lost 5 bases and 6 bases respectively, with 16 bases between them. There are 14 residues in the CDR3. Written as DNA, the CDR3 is TGTGCCAGCAGTGTCGTTACAGATCTTCATGGCTACACCTTC. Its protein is CASSVVTDLHGYTF.

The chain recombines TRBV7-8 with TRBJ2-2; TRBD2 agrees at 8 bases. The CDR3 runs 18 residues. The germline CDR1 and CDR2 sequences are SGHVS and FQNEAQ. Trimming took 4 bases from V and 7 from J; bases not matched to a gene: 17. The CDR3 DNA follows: TGTGCCAGCAGCTCCCGTAGCGCTGCGGGGGGTTTGGGCGGGGAGCTGTTTTTT. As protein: CASSSRSAAGGLGGELFF.

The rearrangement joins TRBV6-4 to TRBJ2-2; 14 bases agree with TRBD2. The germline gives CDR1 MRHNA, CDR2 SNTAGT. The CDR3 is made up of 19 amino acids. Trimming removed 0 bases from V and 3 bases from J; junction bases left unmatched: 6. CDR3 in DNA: TGTGCCAGCAGTGACTCTCCGACTAGCGGGAGGGAATACACCGGGGAGCTGTTTTTT. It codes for CASSDSPTSGREYTGELFF.

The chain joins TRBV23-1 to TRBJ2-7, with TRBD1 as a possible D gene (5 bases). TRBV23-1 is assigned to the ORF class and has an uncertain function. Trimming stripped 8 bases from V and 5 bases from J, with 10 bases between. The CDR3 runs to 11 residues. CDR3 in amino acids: CASWGRDEQYF. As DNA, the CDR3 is TGCGCCAGCTGGGGCAGGGACGAGCAGTACTTC.

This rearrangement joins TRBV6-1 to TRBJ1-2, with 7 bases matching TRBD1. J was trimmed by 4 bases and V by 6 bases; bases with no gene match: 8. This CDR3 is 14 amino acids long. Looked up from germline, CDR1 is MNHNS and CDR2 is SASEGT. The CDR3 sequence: CASRVPGQTYGYTF. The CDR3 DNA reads TGTGCCAGCAGGGTTCCGGGACAGACCTATGGCTACACCTTC.